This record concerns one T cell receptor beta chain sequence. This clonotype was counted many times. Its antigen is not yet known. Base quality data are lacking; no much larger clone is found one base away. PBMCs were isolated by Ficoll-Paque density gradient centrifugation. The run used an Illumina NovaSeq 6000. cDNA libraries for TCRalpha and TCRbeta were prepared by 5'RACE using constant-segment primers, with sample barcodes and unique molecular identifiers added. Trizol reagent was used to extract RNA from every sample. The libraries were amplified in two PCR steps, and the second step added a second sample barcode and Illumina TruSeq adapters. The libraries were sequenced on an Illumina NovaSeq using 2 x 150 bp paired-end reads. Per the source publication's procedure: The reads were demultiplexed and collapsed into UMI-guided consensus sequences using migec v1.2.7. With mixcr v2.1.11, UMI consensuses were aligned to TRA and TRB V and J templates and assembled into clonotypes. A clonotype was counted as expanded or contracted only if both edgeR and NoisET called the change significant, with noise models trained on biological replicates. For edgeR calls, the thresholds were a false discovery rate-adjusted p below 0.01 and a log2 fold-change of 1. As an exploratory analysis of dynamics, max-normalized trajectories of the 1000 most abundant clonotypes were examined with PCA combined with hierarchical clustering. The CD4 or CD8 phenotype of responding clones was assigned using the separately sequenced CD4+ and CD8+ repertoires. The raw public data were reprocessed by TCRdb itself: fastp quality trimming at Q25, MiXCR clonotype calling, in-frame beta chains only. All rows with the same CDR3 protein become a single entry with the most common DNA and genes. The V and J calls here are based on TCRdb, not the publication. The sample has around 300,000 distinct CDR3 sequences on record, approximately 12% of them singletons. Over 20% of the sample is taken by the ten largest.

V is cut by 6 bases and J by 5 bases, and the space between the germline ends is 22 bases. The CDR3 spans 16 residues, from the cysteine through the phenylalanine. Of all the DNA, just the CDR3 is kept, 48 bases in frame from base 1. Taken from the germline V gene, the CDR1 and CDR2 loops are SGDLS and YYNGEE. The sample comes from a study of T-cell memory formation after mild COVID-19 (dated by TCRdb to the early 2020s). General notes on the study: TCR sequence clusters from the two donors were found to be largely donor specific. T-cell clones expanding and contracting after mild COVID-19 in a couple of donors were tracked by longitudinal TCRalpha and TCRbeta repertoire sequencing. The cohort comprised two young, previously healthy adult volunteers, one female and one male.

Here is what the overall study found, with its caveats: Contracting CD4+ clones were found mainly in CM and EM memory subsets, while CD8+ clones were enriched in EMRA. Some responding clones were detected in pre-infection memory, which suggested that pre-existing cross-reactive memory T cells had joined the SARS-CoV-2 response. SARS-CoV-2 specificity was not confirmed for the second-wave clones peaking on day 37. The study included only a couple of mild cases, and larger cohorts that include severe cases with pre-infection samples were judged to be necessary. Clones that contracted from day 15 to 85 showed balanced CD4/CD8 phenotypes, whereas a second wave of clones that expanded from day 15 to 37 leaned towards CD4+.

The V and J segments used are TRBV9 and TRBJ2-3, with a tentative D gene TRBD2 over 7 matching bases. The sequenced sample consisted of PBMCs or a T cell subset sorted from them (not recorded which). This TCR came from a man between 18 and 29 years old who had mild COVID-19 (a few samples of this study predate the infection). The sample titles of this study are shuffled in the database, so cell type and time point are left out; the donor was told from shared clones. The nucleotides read TGTGCCAGCACCTCAGGTCGCGCGGGGGCTGGAGATACGCAGTATTTT. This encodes CASTSGRAGAGDTQYF.